The 27 T cell receptor beta chains in this list originate from one sample, sequenced in a study of blood T cell repertoires in COVID-19. The protocol was immunoSEQ multiplex PCR, while the TCRdb copy is restricted to in-frame clones and leaves out a portion. The data hold about 15,000 clones, with 70% to 90% observed a single time. The material sequenced was peripheral blood. Source of these receptors: a human donor in a cohort sampled during active COVID-19.

In DNA form, the CDR3 reads TGCGCCAGCAGTGTGGCCAGGGAGCAGTACTTC. This sequence encodes CASSVAREQYF. The chain links TRBV10-2 to TRBJ2-7; no definite D call. Trimming removed 4 bases from V and 7 bases from J, with 8 bases in between. Germline CDR1 and CDR2: WSHSY and SAAADI. The CDR3 runs to 11 residues.

The chain employs TRBV6-5 and TRBJ2-5, with 11 positions matching TRBD2. This CDR3 has 14 residues. The germline V gene has CDR1 MNHEY and CDR2 SVGAGI. The V segment lost 6 bases and the J segment 4 bases; nucleotides outside the gene matches: 4. CDR3 sequence: CASRNSGGAETQYF. In nucleotides, the CDR3 is TGTGCCAGCAGAAATAGCGGGGGGGCAGAGACCCAGTACTTC.

The chain is built from TRBV19 and TRBJ2-7; 11 nucleotides line up with TRBD2. The junction had 2 bases not matched to a gene; V was cut back by 7 bases and J by 0 bases. Looked up from germline, CDR1 is LNHDA and CDR2 is SQIVND (reference sequence). The CDR3 runs 14 residues. The CDR3 loop reads CASKLAGASYEQYF. The CDR3 DNA follows: TGTGCCAGTAAACTAGCGGGGGCCTCCTACGAGCAGTACTTC.

The CDR3 here is CASSLAAGADTQYF. DNA for the CDR3: TGTGCCAGCAGCTTAGCGGCAGGGGCAGATACGCAGTATTTT. This rearrangement joins TRBV7-2 to TRBJ2-3; tentatively, D is TRBD1 (6 bases). V was trimmed by 0 bases and J by 4 bases, leaving 8 bases between them. Germline loops: CDR1 SGHTA, CDR2 FQGNSA. The CDR3 sequence is 14 residues long.

V and J are TRBV15 and TRBJ2-3, with TRBD2 identical over 15 bases. The CDR3 runs to 17 residues. J lost 3 bases, V lost 4 bases, and 5 bases had no gene match. Per the germline V gene, CDR1 is LNHNV and CDR2 is YYDKDF (reference sequence). The CDR3 bases are TGTGCCACCAGCAAAGGACTAGCGGGGGGGCGTACAGATACGCAGTATTTT. This translates into CATSKGLAGGRTDTQYF.

The chain combines TRBV7-2 with TRBJ2-5; D is possibly TRBD2 (6 bases). The CDR3 loop spans 14 amino acids. The germline gives CDR1 SGHTA, CDR2 FQGNSA. V lost 3 bases and J 3 bases, leaving 11 bases between the germline ends. CDR3 in amino acids: CASSLGLLKETQYF. CDR3 nucleotide sequence: TGTGCCAGCAGCTTGGGACTCCTGAAAGAGACCCAGTACTTC.

The rearrangement links TRBV5-1 to TRBJ2-7, with D perhaps matching TRBD1 (5 bases). This CDR3 is 16 amino acids long. V shed 0 bases and J shed 1 base, with 14 bases lying between them. Germline V gene lookup returns CDR1 SGHRS and CDR2 YFSETQ. CDR3 bases: TGCGCCAGCAGCTTGGACGGCAGGGAAAGTTCCTACGAGCAGTACTTC. This encodes CASSLDGRESSYEQYF.

The chain uses TRBV7-6 and TRBJ2-1; the match to TRBD2 covers 9 bases. V lost 3 bases and J lost 7; bases outside the gene matches: 7. Per the germline V gene, CDR1 is SGHVS and CDR2 is FNYEAQ. The CDR3 runs 15 residues. This CDR3 is CASSFSGGQRNEQFF. Here the CDR3 DNA reads TGTGCCAGCAGCTTTAGCGGGGGCCAAAGGAATGAGCAGTTCTTC.

The chain combines TRBV19 with TRBJ2-3, with D perhaps TRBD2 (6 bases). There are 17 residues in the CDR3. V was pared by 5 bases and J by 0 bases, with 18 bases between. The V gene's germline CDR1 is LNHDA and CDR2 SQIVND (reference sequence). In DNA, the CDR3 is TGTGCCAGTAGTGGGGGGATTGGACACCCGAGCACAGATACGCAGTATTTT. This codes for CASSGGIGHPSTDTQYF.

This chain links TRBV27 with TRBJ1-1; no reliable D call. The CDR3 length is 16 residues. Germline lookup yields CDR1 MNHEY and CDR2 SMNVEV (reference sequence). Trimming removed 6 bases from V and 3 bases from J, with 20 bases in between. CDR3 sequence reads: CASRGFGIRRDTEAFF. The CDR3 coding sequence is TGTGCCAGCAGGGGGTTCGGGATCCGGCGGGACACTGAAGCTTTCTTT.

The chain recombines TRBV25-1 with TRBJ1-3; 7 bases match TRBD1. Trimming took 2 bases from V and 0 from J; bases not matched to a gene: 1. The CDR3 runs 15 residues. CDR1 MGHDK and CDR2 SYGVNS come from the germline V gene. The CDR3: CASSEEGASGNTIYF. Written as DNA, the CDR3 is TGTGCCAGCAGTGAAGAGGGGGCCTCTGGAAACACCATATATTTT.

The chain carries TRBV7-9 and TRBJ1-6, with 7 bases aligning to TRBD1. Germline assignment: CDR1 SEHNR and CDR2 FQNEAQ (reference sequence). The CDR3 spans 15 residues. Trimming took 5 bases from V and 5 from J; bases not matched to a gene: 6. DNA of the CDR3: TGTGCCAGCAGCAGGACAGGAGTTCATAATTCACCCCTCCACTTT. Its protein is CASSRTGVHNSPLHF.

The CDR3 protein is CAWRARGHTDTQYF. The CDR3 DNA is TGTGCCTGGAGAGCGCGAGGGCACACGGATACGCAGTATTTT. The chain uses TRBV30 and TRBJ2-3; the D gene is possibly TRBD2 (5 bases). With 3 bases removed from V and 6 bases from J, the gap between germline ends came to 16 bases. The CDR3 consists of 14 residues. Germline CDR1 is GTSNPN and CDR2 is SVGIG (reference sequence). The whole variable domain, remainder taken from reference TRBV30 and TRBJ2-3, is SQTIHQWPATLVQPVGSPLSLECTVEGTSNPNLYWYRQAAGRGLQLLFYSVGIGQISSEVPQNLSASRPQDRQFILSSKKLLLSDSGFYLCAWRARGHTDTQYFGPGTRLTVL.

The chain joins TRBV25-1 to TRBJ1-6; a weak D match, TRBD1 (5 bases). Trimming left V 5 bases short and J 7 bases short, with 21 bases between. The CDR3 totals 17 residues. Germline loops: CDR1 MGHDK, CDR2 SYGVNS. CDR3 region: CASSRVMGGEKNSPLHF. The CDR3 DNA follows: TGTGCCAGCAGTAGAGTGATGGGGGGAGAAAAGAATTCACCCCTCCACTTT. The full variable domain, rest sourced from reference TRBV25-1 and TRBJ1-6, is EADIYQTPRYLVIGTGKKITLECSQTMGHDKMYWYQQDPGMELHLIHYSYGVNSTEKGDLSSESTVSRIRTEHFPLTLESARPSHTSQYLCASSRVMGGEKNSPLHFGNGTRLTVT.

This clone was picked up a small number of times. The CDR3 DNA is TGTGCCAGCAGCCATGGGCCAGCGTGGGAGGGGGAGAACACCGGGGAGCTGTTTTTT. Its translation is CASSHGPAWEGENTGELFF. This chain links TRBV3-1 (or the pseudogene TRBV3-2) with TRBJ2-2; D perhaps matches TRBD2 (7 bases). The CDR3 consists of 19 residues. V was clipped by 3 bases and J by 1 base, with 21 bases between them. Germline V gives CDR1 LGHDT, CDR2 YNNKEL (reference sequence).

V and J are TRBV9 and TRBJ2-3, with D possibly TRBD2 on 6 matching bases. The germline CDR1 and CDR2 sequences are SGDLS and YYNGEE. CDR3 size: 14 residues. V was clipped by 4 bases and J by 1 base, with 10 bases between them. Here the CDR3 reads CASSPSGGTDTQYF. CDR3 bases: TGTGCCAGCAGCCCCTCGGGGGGCACAGATACGCAGTATTTT.

The V and J genes are TRBV6-5 and TRBJ1-5, with 10 nucleotides matching TRBD1. CDR1 is MNHEY and CDR2 is SVGAGI in the germline V gene. Trimming cost V 10 bases and J 7 bases; bases outside gene matches: 10. This CDR3 contains 14 residues. The CDR3 is CATSGTGARQPQHF. In nucleotides, the CDR3 is TGTGCCACCTCCGGGACAGGGGCGAGGCAGCCCCAGCATTTT.

This chain connects TRBV3-1 (or the pseudogene TRBV3-2) to TRBJ2-5; 13 bases align to TRBD2. The V gene's germline CDR1 is LGHDT and CDR2 YNNKEL (reference sequence). The junction had 4 bases not matched to a gene; V was cut back by 7 bases and J by 5 bases. CDR3 length: 14 residues. The CDR3 loop reads CASTSLAGGETQYF. CDR3 coding DNA: TGTGCCAGCACCTCACTAGCGGGGGGGGAGACCCAGTACTTC.

The chain carries TRBV5-8 and TRBJ1-2; maybe TRBD1 (6 bases). This CDR3 comprises 15 residues. V lost 4 bases to trimming and J lost 2 bases, with 15 bases between them. CDR1 and CDR2 from the germline V gene are SGHTS and YDEGEE. Written as DNA, the CDR3 is TGTGCCAGCAGCCAAAGCAGCCAGGGGAACTATGGCTACACCTTC. As protein: CASSQSSQGNYGYTF.

The chain carries TRBV14 and TRBJ2-1; the D is unclear. The CDR3 is made up of 12 amino acids. Trimming removed 4 bases at V and 12 bases at J, with 13 bases between. Looked up from germline, CDR1 is SGHDN and CDR2 is FVKESK. The CDR3 DNA reads as TGTGCCAGCAGCCCCACCCGGAGTTGGCAGTTCTTC. Translation gives CASSPTRSWQFF. Full variable domain (rest looked up from reference TRBV14 and TRBJ2-1): EAGVTQFPSHSVIEKGQTVTLRCDPISGHDNLYWYRRVMGKEIKFLLHFVKESKQDESGMPNNRFLAERTGGTYSTLKVQPAELEDSGVYFCASSPTRSWQFFGPGTRLTVL.

This chain links TRBV9 with TRBJ2-3, with TRBD2 identical over 8 bases. The length of the CDR3 is 15 residues. Germline CDR1 and CDR2: SGDLS and YYNGEE. J lost 6 bases, V lost 2 bases, and 8 bases had no gene match. The CDR3 reads CASSVGTSPPDTQYF. CDR3 coding DNA: TGTGCCAGCAGCGTCGGGACTAGTCCACCCGATACGCAGTATTTT. The entire variable domain, with the rest obtained from reference TRBV9 and TRBJ2-3, is as follows: DSGVTQTPKHLITATGQRVTLRCSPRSGDLSVYWYQQSLDQGLQFLIQYYNGEERAKGNILERFSAQQFPDLHSELNLSSLELGDSALYFCASSVGTSPPDTQYFGPGTRLTVL.

V usage is TRBV27 and J usage is TRBJ1-6, with D hard to call. Per germline, CDR1 MNHEY and CDR2 SMNVEV (reference sequence). V was cut by 7 bases and J by 0 bases, with 10 bases left in between. The CDR3 totals 15 residues. CDR3 bases: TGTGCCAGCACTCGAGAGAGCTCCTATAATTCACCCCTCCACTTT. Translating gives CASTRESSYNSPLHF.

V and J are TRBV6-5 and TRBJ1-2, with 7 bases lining up with TRBD1. Germline V gene data show CDR1 as MNHEY and CDR2 as SVGAGI. After removal of 6 bases from V and 7 bases from J, the junction contained 11 bases not matched to a gene. The CDR3 runs 14 residues. For the CDR3, the DNA is TGTGCCAGCAGCTTTGACAGGGCTAACGCTGGCTACACCTTC. Its translation is CASSFDRANAGYTF.

A single count supports this clone. The V call is TRBV5-4, the J call TRBJ2-7; 8 bases agree with TRBD1. CDR1 and CDR2 (germline): SGHNT, YYREEE (reference sequence). With V trimmed by 3 bases and J by 5 bases, 4 bases remained unmatched. This CDR3 contains 13 residues. Here the CDR3 DNA reads TGTGCCAGCAGCTCGGACAGGGTGGACGAGCAGTACTTC. It specifies CASSSDRVDEQYF.

The chain uses TRBV11-1 and TRBJ2-3, with 9 bases lining up with TRBD2. Losses at the gene ends were 5 bases for V and 0 bases for J; bases not matched to a gene: 3. The CDR3 is made up of 15 amino acids. The germline V gene encodes CDR1 SGHAT and CDR2 FQDESV (reference sequence). For the CDR3, the DNA is TGTGCCAGCAGCGAAGCGGGGGGCAGCACAGATACGCAGTATTTT. It is translated as CASSEAGGSTDTQYF. The whole variable domain, remainder taken from reference TRBV11-1 and TRBJ2-3, is EAEVAQSPRYKITEKSQAVAFWCDPISGHATLYWYRQILGQGPELLVQFQDESVVDDSQLPKDRFSAERLKGVDSTLKIQPAELGDSAMYLCASSEAGGSTDTQYFGPGTRLTVL.

This clone was detected a few times. The chain joins TRBV6-1 to TRBJ1-6; 7 positions agree with TRBD1. The V and J ends lost 2 bases and 6 bases, in that order; junction bases with no gene match: 4. The CDR3 has 15 amino acids. The germline V gene has CDR1 MNHNS and CDR2 SASEGT. The CDR3 loop is CASSEWDSLNSPLHF. CDR3 nucleotide sequence: TGTGCCAGCAGTGAATGGGACAGTCTTAATTCACCCCTCCACTTT.

The rearrangement joins TRBV3-1 (or the pseudogene TRBV3-2) to TRBJ2-3; no clear D. The CDR3 extends over 14 amino acids. CDR1 LGHDT and CDR2 YNNKEL come from the germline V gene (reference sequence). Trimming took 0 bases from V and 8 from J, leaving 12 bases between them. CDR3 nucleotide sequence: TGTGCCAGCAGCCAAGATTTCCGGTCAGGTACGCAGTATTTT. It is translated as CASSQDFRSGTQYF.